This T cell receptor (beta chain) was recovered during a study of patients and donors after allogeneic stem cell transplantation. This clonotype was counted between two and nine times. TCRdb re-called the RT-PCR reads with MiXCR, one entry per CDR3 protein. Seen here are about 160,000 distinct CDR3 sequences, around 28% observed once, and the top ten hold around 3%. The CDR3 totals 15 residues. From germline, CDR1 is LGHNA and CDR2 YNFKEQ. V lost 3 bases to trimming and J lost 4 bases; unmatched junction nucleotides: 7. This TCR came from a human donor who was either an allogeneic HSCT recipient or a stem cell or donor lymphocyte infusion donor (not recorded which). It is not recorded whose cells these are; they may come from a transplant donor. The chain employs TRBV4-2 and TRBJ2-5, with 8 bases fitting TRBD1. The sample taken for sequencing was blood, either unsorted or a sorted T cell fraction (not recorded which). For the CDR3, the DNA is TGTGCCAGCAGCCACAAGGGACAGGAGGGAGAGACCCAGTACTTC. It translates to CASSHKGQEGETQYF.